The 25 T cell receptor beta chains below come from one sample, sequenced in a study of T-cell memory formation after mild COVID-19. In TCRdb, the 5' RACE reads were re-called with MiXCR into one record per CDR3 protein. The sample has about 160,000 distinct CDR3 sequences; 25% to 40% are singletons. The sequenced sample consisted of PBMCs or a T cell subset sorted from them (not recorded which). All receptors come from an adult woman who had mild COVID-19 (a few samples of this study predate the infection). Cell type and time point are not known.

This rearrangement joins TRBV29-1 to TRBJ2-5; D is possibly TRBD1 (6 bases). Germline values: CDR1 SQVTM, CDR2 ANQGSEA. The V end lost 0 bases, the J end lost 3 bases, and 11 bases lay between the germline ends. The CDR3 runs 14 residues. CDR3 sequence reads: CSVEDRAGEETQYF. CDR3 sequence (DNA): TGCAGCGTTGAAGATCGAGCAGGGGAAGAGACCCAGTACTTC.

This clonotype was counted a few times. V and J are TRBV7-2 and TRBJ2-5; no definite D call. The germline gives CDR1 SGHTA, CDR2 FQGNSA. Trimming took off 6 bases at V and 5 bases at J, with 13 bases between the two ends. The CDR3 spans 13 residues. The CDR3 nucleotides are TGTGCCAGCAGACTAAACACCGGGGAGACCCAGTACTTC. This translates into CASRLNTGETQYF.

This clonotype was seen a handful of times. This CDR3 is CAISGGLAGVIYEQYF. DNA of the CDR3: TGTGCCATCAGTGGGGGGCTAGCGGGAGTGATTTACGAGCAGTACTTC. V is TRBV10-3 and J is TRBJ2-7; 10 positions match TRBD2. The V and J ends lost 4 bases and 4 bases, in that order; junction bases with no gene match: 10. Germline loops: CDR1 ENHRY, CDR2 SYGVKD. The CDR3 contains 16 residues.

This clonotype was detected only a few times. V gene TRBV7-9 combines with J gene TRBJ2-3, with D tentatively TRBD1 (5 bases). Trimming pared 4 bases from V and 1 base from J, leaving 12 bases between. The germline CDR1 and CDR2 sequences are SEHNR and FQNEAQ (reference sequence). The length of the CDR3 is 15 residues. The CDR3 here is CASSSPRVGTDTQYF. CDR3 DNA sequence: TGTGCCAGCAGCTCTCCCAGGGTGGGCACAGATACGCAGTATTTT.

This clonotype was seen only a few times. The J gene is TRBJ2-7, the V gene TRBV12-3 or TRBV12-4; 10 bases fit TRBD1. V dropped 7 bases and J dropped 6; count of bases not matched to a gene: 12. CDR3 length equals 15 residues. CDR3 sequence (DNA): TGTGCCAGCACCCCGGCGACAGGGGGCCTTACCGAGCAGTACTTC. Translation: CASTPATGGLTEQYF.

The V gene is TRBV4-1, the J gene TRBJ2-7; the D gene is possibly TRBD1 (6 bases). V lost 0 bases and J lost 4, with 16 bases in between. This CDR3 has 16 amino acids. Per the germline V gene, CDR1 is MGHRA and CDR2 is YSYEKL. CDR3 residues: CASSQDLRTQGYEQYF. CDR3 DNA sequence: TGCGCCAGCAGCCAAGATTTGAGGACGCAGGGGTACGAGCAGTACTTC.

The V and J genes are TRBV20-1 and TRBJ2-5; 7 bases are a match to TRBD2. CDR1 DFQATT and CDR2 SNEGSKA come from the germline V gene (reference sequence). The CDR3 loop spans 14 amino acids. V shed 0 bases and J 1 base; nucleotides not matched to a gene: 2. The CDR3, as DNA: TGCAGTGCTAGAGAGCTAGCGGTCCAAGAGACCCAGTACTTC. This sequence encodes CSARELAVQETQYF.

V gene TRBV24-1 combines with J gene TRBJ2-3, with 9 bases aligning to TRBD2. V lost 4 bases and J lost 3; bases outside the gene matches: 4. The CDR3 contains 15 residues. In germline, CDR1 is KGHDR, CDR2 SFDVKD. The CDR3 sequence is CATSERTSVTDTQYF. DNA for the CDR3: TGTGCCACCAGTGAACGGACTAGCGTGACAGATACGCAGTATTTT.

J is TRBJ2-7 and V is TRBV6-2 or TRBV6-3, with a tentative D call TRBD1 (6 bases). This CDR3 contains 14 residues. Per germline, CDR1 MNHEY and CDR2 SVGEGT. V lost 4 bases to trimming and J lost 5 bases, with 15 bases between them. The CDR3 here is CASSWSQGIHEQYF. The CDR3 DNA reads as TGTGCCAGCAGTTGGAGCCAGGGGATCCACGAGCAGTACTTC.

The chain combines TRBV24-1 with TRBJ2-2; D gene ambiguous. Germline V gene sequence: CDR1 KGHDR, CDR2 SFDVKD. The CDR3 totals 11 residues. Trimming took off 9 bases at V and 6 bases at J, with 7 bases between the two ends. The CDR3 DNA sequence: TGTGCCACCGGAATTCCCGGGGAGCTGTTTTTT. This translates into CATGIPGELFF.

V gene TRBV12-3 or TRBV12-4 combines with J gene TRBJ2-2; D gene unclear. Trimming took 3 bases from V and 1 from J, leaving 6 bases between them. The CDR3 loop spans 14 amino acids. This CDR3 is CASSLIKNTGELFF. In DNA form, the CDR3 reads TGTGCCAGCAGTTTGATCAAGAACACCGGGGAGCTGTTTTTT.

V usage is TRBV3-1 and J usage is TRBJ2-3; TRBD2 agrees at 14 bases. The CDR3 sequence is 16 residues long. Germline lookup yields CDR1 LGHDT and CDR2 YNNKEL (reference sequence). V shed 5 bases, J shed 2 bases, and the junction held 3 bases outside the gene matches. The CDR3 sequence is CASSGTSGGTTDTQYF. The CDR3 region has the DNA TGTGCCAGCAGCGGGACTAGCGGGGGCACCACAGATACGCAGTATTTT.

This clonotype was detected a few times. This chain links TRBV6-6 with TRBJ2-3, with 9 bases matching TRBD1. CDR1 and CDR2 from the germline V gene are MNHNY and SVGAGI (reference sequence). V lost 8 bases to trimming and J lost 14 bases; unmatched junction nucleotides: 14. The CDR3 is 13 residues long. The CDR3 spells CASSRTTGGAWYF. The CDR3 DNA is TGTGCCAGCTCAAGAACAACAGGGGGCGCGTGGTATTTT.

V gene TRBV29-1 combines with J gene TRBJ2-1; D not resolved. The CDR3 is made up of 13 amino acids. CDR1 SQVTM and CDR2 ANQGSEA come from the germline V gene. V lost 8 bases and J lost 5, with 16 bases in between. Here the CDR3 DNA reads TGCAGCTTTGGCATGGCGGTAGACAATGAGCAGTTCTTC. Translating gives CSFGMAVDNEQFF.

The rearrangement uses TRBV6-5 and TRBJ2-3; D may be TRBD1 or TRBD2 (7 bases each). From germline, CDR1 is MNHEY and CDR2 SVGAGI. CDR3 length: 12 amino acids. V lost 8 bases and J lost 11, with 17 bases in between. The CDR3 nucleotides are TGTGCCAGCCTGAGCGGGACAGCCATGCAGTATTTT. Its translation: CASLSGTAMQYF.

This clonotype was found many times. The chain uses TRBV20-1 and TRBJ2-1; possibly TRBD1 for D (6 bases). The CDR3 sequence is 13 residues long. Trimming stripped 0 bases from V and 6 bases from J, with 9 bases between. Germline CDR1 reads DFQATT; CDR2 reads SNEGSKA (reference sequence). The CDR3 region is CSAREWTANEQFF. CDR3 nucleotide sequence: TGCAGTGCTAGAGAGTGGACAGCCAATGAGCAGTTCTTC.

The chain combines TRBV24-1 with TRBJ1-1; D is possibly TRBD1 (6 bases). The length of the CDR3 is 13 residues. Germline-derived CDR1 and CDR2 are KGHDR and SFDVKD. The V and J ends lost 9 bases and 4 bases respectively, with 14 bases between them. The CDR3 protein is CATRTAGGTEAFF. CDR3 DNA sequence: TGTGCCACCCGGACAGCTGGCGGCACTGAAGCTTTCTTT.

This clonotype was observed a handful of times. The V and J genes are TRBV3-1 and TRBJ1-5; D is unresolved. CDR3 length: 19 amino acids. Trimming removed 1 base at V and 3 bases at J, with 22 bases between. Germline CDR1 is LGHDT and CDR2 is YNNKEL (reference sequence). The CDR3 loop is CASSQGLLRVRSYNQPQHF. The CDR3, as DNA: TGTGCCAGCAGCCAAGGCCTCCTGCGGGTCCGCTCGTACAATCAGCCCCAGCATTTT.

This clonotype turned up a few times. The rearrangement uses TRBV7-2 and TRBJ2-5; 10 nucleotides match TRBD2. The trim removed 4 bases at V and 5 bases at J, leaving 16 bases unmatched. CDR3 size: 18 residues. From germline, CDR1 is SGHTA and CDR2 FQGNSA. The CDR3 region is CASSSGTSAPRVGETQYF. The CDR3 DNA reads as TGTGCCAGCAGCTCAGGGACTAGCGCCCCGAGAGTGGGGGAGACCCAGTACTTC.

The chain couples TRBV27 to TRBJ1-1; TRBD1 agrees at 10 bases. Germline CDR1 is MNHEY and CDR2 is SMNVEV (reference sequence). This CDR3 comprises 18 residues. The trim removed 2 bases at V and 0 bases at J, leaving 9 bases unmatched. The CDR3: CASSLAGQGVGMNTEAFF. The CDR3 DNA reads TGTGCCAGCAGTTTAGCTGGACAGGGGGTAGGAATGAACACTGAAGCTTTCTTT.

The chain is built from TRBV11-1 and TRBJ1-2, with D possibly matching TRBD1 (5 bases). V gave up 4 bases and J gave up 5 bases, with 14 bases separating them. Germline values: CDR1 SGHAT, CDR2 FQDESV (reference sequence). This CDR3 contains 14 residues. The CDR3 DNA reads TGTGCCAGCAGCTCCTTTGGACACCCTTATGGCTACACCTTC. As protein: CASSSFGHPYGYTF.

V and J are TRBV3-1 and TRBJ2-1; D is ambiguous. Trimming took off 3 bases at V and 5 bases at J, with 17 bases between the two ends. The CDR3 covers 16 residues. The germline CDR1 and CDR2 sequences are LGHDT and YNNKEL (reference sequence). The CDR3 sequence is CASSQAHVGANNEQFF. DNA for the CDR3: TGTGCCAGCAGCCAGGCCCATGTGGGTGCGAACAATGAGCAGTTCTTC.

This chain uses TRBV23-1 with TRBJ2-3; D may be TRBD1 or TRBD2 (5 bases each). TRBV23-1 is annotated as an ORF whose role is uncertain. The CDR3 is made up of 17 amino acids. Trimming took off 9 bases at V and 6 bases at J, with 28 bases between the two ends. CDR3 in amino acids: CARVGPAPGAGLDTQYF. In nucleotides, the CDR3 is TGCGCCAGGGTGGGGCCAGCACCGGGTGCGGGTTTGGATACGCAGTATTTT.

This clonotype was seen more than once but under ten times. The CDR3 region has the DNA TGTGCCAGCAGCAGAGAGGACACCGGGGAGCTGTTTTTT. This gives the protein CASSREDTGELFF. This chain links TRBV11-3 with TRBJ2-2, with D unresolved. The CDR3 is 13 residues long. V lost 5 bases and J 3 bases, leaving 7 bases between the germline ends. The germline gives CDR1 SGHNT, CDR2 YENEEA.

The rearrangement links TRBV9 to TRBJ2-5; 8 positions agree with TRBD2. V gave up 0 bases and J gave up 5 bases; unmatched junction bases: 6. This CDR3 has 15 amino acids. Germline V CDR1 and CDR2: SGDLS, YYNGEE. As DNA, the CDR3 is TGTGCCAGCAGCGTAGAAGCCTCGGGGGGGGAGACCCAGTACTTC. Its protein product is CASSVEASGGETQYF.